Listed below are T cell receptor beta chains from one sample, sequenced in a study of shared clonotypes between healthy human individuals. Profiled with immunoSEQ multiplex PCR; TCRdb holds only in-frame clones, not every one. The sample lists approximately 1.9 million clones, 85% to 95% occurring once. Sequencing used naive CD8+ T cells from PBMCs. The source is a man younger than 30 in good health. Some clones in this sample may be carry-over from other donors' samples. CDR3s include the opening cysteine and the closing phenylalanine or tryptophan. The order of the fields is V gene, CDR3 protein.

>TRBV19
CASSVRDSGQPQHF
>TRBV29-1
CSVVSIGQPQHF
>TRBV6-5
CASSYSEGAYNEQFF
>TRBV28
CASSLLAGVDEQYF
>TRBV5-5
CASSLSEDEQFF
>TRBV27
CASSTRTGLPSRSYNEQFF
>TRBV18
CASSPGTGGHFSYEQYF
>TRBV7-9
CASSPAKQFF
>TRBV2
CASTGLSGYTDTQYF
>TRBV2
CASLDRQTNTGELFF
>TRBV19
CASSILSHNEQFF
>TRBV4-1
CASSRGTSGSHSSTDTQYF
>TRBV6-1
CASSEAGAREIAEAFF
>TRBV7-2
CASSLTPSYSYEQYF
>TRBV10-3
CAMEGARTGELFF
>TRBV29-1
CSVELALSYEQYF
>TRBV5-8
CASSPSPYEQYF
>TRBV7-9
CASSLSYSPYEQYF
>TRBV4-1
CASSYFMQGTPDTEAFF
>TRBV9
CASSVGVGGSTDTQYF
>TRBV4-1
CASSQDRGIANQPQHF
>TRBV4-3
CASSHKRGLAAYNEQFF